This TCR beta chain was profiled in a study of blood T cell repertoires in COVID-19. About the research overall: Material from acute and convalescent COVID-19 was sourced from the United States, Italy and Spain.

CDR3 size: 13 residues. CDR1 is MNHEY, CDR2 SMNVEV, per germline (reference sequence). The ends were cut back, 2 bases at V and 6 bases at J, with 10 bases in the middle. The assay was immunoSEQ multiplex PCR, and TCRdb's table has in-frame clones only and misses some. Of some 24,000 clones listed, 75% to 90% were seen once; the top ten hold just under 20%. This sequence was found in a human donor in a cohort sampled during active COVID-19. Sequencing was carried out using peripheral blood. This chain uses TRBV27 with TRBJ1-2; D unclear. The CDR3 is CASSLKPGHGYTF. The CDR3 region has the DNA TGTGCCAGCAGTTTAAAGCCAGGCCATGGCTACACCTTC.